These 5 T cell receptor beta chains were all obtained from the same sample, sequenced in a study of T-cell reconstitution after alpha-beta-depleted transplantation in children. Unique molecular identifiers were incorporated during preparation of the TCRbeta library. TCRdb reprocessed the PCR reads with MiXCR, giving one entry per CDR3 protein. Here the sample spans some 120,000 distinct CDR3 sequences, roughly 9% being singletons. This specimen was PBMCs, mostly from graft donor cells, taken 180 days after TCRalphabeta/CD19-depleted stem cell transplant. Receptors originate from a girl under two years old who had a stem cell transplant for combined immunodeficiency, so the T cells may come from the graft donor.

The V gene is TRBV29-1, the J gene TRBJ2-1; D is undetermined. CDR3 length: 11 residues. Germline lookup yields CDR1 SQVTM and CDR2 ANQGSEA. V lost 4 bases, J lost 6 bases, and 7 bases lay in between. For the CDR3, the DNA is TGCAGCGTTGCCGGTGTCAATGAGCAGTTCTTC. As protein: CSVAGVNEQFF.

This clonotype was detected only a few times. This chain connects TRBV7-9 to TRBJ2-5; 7 bases line up with TRBD1. Germline CDR1 SEHNR, CDR2 FQNEAQ (reference sequence). V shed 5 bases, J shed 2 bases, and the junction held 5 bases outside the gene matches. The CDR3 runs to 14 residues. The CDR3 sequence is CASSTDRVQETQYF. Written as DNA, the CDR3 is TGTGCCAGCAGCACAGACAGGGTACAAGAGACCCAGTACTTC.

This rearrangement joins TRBV13 to TRBJ2-6; D might be TRBD1 or TRBD2, each matching 5 bases. From germline, CDR1 is PRHDT and CDR2 FYEKMQ (reference sequence). V lost 4 bases, J lost 4 bases, and 8 bases lay in between. The CDR3 has 14 residues. The CDR3 nucleotides read TGTGCCAGCAGCTCTGGGGGAGGGGCCAACGTCCTGACTTTC. Translated, it gives CASSSGGGANVLTF.

The table lists this clonotype with many counts. The gene calls are TRBV5-5 and TRBJ1-5, with unresolved D. Trimming took off 1 base at V and 0 bases at J, with 5 bases between the two ends. The CDR3 is made up of 14 amino acids. Germline-derived CDR1 and CDR2 are SGHKS and YYEKEE (reference sequence). CDR3 sequence reads: CASSLRYSNQPQHF. The DNA for the CDR3 is TGTGCCAGCAGCTTGAGATATAGCAATCAGCCCCAGCATTTT. Together with reference TRBV5-5 and TRBJ1-5, the CDR3 gives the full variable domain: DAGVTQSPTHLIKTRGQQVTLRCSPISGHKSVSWYQQVLGQGPQFIFQYYEKEERGRGNFPDRFSARQFPNYSSELNVNALLLGDSALYLCASSLRYSNQPQHFGDGTRLSIL.

This clonotype occurred a few times. The V call is TRBV7-2, the J call TRBJ2-2, with TRBD1 matching over 10 bases. Germline lookup yields CDR1 SGHTA and CDR2 FQGNSA. The CDR3 contains 15 residues. After removal of 5 bases from V and 4 bases from J, the junction contained 4 bases not matched to a gene. The DNA of the CDR3 is TGTGCCAGCAGCATCCGGGACAGGGGCACCGGGGAGCTGTTTTTT. This codes for CASSIRDRGTGELFF.